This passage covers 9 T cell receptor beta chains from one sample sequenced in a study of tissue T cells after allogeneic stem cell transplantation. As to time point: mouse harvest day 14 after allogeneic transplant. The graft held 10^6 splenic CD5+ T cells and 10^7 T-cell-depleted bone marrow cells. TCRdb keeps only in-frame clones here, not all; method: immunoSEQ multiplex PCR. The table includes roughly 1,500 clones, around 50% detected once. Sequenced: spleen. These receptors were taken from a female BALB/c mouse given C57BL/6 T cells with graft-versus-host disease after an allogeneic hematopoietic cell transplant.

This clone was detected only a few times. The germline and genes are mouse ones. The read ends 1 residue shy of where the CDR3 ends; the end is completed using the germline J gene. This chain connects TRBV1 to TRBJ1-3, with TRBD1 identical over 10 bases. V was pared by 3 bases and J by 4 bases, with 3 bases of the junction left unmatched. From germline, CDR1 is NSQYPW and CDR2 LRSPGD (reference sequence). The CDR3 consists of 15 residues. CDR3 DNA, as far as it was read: TGCACCTGCAGTGCCCGGGACAGGGGAGGAAATACGCTCTAT. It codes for CTCSARDRGGNTLY. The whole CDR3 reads CTCSARDRGGNTLYF.

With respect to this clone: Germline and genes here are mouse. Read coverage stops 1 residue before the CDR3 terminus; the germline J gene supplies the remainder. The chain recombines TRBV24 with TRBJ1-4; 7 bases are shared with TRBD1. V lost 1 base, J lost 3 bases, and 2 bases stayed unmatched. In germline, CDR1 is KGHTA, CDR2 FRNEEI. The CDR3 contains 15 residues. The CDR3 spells CASSLSQGANERLFF. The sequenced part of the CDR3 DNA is TGTGCCAGCAGTCTGTCGCAGGGGGCCAACGAAAGATTATTT.

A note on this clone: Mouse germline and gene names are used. CDR3 DNA, as far as it was read: TGTGCCAGCAGCCCCACCAGGGGTCAAAACACCTTGTAC. This encodes CASSPTRGQNTLY. The CDR3 as a whole reads CASSPTRGQNTLYF. The V call is TRBV3, the J call TRBJ2-4; D perhaps matches TRBD1 (5 bases). The CDR3 end is not reached by the read, which stops 1 residue before it; the germline J gene fills it in. This CDR3 is 14 amino acids long. The germline CDR1 and CDR2 sequences are SNHLY and FYNGKV (reference sequence). Trimming cost V 5 bases and J 1 base, with 10 bases left between them.

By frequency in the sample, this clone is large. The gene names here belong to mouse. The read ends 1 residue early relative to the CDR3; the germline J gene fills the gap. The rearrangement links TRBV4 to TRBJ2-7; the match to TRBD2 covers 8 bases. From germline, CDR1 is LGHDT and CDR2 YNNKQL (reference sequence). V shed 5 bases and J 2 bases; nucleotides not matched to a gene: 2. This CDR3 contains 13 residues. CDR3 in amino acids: CASSPDWAYEQYF. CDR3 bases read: TGTGCCAGCAGCCCGGACTGGGCCTATGAACAGTAC.

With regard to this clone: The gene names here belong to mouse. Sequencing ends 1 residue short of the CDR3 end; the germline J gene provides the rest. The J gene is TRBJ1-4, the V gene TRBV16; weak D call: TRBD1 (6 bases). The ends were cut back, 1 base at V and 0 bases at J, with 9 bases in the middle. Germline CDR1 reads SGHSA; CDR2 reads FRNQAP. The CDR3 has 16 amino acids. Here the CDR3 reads CASSLGGGFSNERLFF. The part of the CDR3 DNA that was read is TGTGCAAGCAGCTTAGGGGGGGGCTTTTCCAACGAAAGATTATTT. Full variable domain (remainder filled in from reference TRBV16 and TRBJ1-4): NAGVIQTPRHKVTGKGQEATLWCEPISGHSAVFWYRQTIVQGLEFLTYFRNQAPIDDSGMPKERFSAQMPNQSHSTLKIQSTQPQDSAVYLCASSLGGGFSNERLFFGHGTKLSVL.

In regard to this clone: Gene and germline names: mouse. The CDR3 loop is CASRWDGNSPLYF. The DNA read from the CDR3 is TGTGCCAGCAGGTGGGACGGGAATTCGCCCCTCTAC. The V call is TRBV26, the J call TRBJ1-6; D possibly corresponds to TRBD1 (5 bases). The read ends 1 residue early relative to the CDR3; the germline J gene fills the gap. TRBJ1-6 is recorded as an ORF, its role being uncertain. Trimming took off 6 bases at V and 7 bases at J, with 10 bases between the two ends. This CDR3 is built from 13 residues. Germline lookup yields CDR1 KGHPV and CDR2 FQNQEV (reference sequence).

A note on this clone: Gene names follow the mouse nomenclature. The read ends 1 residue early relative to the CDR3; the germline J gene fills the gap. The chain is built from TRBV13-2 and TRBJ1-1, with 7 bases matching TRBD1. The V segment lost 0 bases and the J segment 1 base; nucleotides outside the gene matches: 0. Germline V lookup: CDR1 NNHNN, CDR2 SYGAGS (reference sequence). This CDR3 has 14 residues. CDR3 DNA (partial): TGTGCCAGCGGTGATGGACAGGGAAACACAGAAGTCTTC. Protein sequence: CASGDGQGNTEVF. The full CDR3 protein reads CASGDGQGNTEVFF.

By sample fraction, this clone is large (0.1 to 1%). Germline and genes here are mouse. CDR3 protein: CASSLGGGAEQFF. The part of the CDR3 DNA that was read is TGTGCCAGCAGTTTAGGGGGAGGGGCTGAGCAGTTC. The J gene is TRBJ2-1, the V gene TRBV15; D is undetermined. The read ends 1 residue before the CDR3 terminus; that terminus is restored from the germline J gene. This CDR3 has 13 residues. V lost 1 base and J lost 7, with 8 bases in between. Germline values: CDR1 SGHND, CDR2 FRSKSL. The full variable domain, rest sourced from reference TRBV15 and TRBJ2-1, is DAGVTQTPRHEVAEKGQTIILKCEPVSGHNDLFWYRQTKIQGLELLSYFRSKSLMEDGGAFKDRFKAEMLNSSFSTLKIQPTEPKDSAVYLCASSLGGGAEQFFGPGTRLTVL.

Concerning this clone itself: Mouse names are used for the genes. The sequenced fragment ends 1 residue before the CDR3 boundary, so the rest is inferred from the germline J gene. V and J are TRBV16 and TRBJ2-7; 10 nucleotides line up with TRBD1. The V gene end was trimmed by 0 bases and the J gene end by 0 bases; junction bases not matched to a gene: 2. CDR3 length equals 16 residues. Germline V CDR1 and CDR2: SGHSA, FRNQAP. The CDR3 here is CASSLDRDRGSYEQYF. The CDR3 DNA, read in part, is TGTGCAAGCAGCTTAGACCGGGACAGGGGCTCCTATGAACAGTAC.